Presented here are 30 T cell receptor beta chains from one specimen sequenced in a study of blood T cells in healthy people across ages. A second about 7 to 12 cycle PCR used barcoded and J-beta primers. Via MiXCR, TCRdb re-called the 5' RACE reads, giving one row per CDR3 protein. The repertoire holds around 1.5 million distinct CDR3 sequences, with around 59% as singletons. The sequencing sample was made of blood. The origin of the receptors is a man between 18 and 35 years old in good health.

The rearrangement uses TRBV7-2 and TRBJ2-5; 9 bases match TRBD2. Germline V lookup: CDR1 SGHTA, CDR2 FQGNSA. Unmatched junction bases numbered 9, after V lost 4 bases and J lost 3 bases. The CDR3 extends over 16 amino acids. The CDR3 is CASSSRERGAKETQYF. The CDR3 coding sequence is TGTGCCAGCAGCTCCCGGGAGCGGGGGGCCAAAGAGACCCAGTACTTC.

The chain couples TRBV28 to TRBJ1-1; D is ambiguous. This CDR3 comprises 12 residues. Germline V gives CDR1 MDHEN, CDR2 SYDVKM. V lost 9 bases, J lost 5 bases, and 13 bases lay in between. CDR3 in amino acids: CASLTMGTEAFF. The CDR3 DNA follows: TGTGCCAGTCTTACAATGGGAACTGAAGCTTTCTTT.

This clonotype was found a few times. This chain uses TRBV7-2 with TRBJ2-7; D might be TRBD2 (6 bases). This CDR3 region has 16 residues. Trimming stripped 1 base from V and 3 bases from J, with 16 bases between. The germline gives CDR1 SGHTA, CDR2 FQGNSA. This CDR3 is CASSLGRDWRIYEQYF. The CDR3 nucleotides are TGTGCCAGCAGCTTAGGGCGGGACTGGAGGATCTACGAGCAGTACTTC.

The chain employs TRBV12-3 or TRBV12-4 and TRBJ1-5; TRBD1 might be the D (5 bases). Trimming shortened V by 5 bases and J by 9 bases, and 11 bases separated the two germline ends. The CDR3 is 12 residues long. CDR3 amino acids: CASSPDSRPQHF. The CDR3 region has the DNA TGTGCCAGCAGTCCCGACAGTCGGCCCCAGCATTTT.

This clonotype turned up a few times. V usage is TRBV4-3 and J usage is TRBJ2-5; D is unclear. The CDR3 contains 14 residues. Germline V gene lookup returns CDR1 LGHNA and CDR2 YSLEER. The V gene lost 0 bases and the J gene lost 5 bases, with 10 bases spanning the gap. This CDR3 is CASSQDSFRETQYF. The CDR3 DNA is TGCGCCAGCAGCCAAGATTCGTTCCGCGAGACCCAGTACTTC.

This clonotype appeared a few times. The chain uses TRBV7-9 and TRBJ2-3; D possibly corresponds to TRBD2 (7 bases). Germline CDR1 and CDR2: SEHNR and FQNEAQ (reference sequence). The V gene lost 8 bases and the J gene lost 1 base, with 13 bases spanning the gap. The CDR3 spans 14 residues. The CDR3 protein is CASPGGPRTDTQYF. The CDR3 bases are TGTGCCAGCCCCGGGGGGCCGCGCACAGATACGCAGTATTTT.

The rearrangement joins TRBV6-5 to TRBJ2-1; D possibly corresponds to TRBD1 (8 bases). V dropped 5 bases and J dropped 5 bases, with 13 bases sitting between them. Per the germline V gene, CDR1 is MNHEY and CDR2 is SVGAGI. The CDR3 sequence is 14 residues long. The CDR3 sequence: CASSTTGGDNEQFF. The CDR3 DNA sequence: TGTGCCAGCAGTACCACAGGGGGGGACAATGAGCAGTTCTTC.

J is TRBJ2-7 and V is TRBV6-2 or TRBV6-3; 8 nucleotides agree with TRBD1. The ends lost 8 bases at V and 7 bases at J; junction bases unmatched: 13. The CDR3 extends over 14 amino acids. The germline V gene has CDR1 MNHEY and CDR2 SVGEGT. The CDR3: CASRLPQGAMEQYF. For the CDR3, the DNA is TGTGCCAGCCGATTACCGCAGGGGGCGATGGAGCAGTACTTC.

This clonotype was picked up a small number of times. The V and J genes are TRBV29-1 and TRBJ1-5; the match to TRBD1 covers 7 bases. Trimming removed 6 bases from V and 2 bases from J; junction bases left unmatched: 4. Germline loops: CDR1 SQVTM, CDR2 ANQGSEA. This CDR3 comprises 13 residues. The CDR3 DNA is TGCAGCGTGCAGGGGGGCGGCAATCAGCCCCAGCATTTT. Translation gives CSVQGGGNQPQHF.

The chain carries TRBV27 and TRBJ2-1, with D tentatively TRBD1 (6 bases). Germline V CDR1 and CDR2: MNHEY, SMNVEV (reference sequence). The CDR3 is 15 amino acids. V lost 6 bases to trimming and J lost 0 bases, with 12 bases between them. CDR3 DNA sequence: TGTGCCAGCAGCCGGGACACCCTCTCCTACAATGAGCAGTTCTTC. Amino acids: CASSRDTLSYNEQFF.

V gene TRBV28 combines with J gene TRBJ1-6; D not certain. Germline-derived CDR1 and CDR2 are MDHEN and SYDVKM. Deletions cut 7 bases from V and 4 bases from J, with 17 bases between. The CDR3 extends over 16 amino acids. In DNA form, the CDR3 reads TGTGCCAGCACCAGAGAGGAGGACCGTTATAATTCACCCCTCCACTTT. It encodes CASTREEDRYNSPLHF.

The CDR3 DNA reads as TGTGCCAGCAGTAGGGACCACTCCTACGAGCAGTACTTC. It translates to CASSRDHSYEQYF. V is TRBV6-5 and J is TRBJ2-7; D might be TRBD1 or TRBD2, each matching 5 bases. Germline V CDR1 and CDR2: MNHEY, SVGAGI. Between the trimmed V and J ends, which lost 5 bases and 0 bases, there was a span of 8 bases. The CDR3 is 13 residues long.

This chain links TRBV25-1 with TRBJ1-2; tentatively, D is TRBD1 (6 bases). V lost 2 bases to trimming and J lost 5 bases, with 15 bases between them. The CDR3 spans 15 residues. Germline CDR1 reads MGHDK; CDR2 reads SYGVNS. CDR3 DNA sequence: TGTGCCAGCAGTGAACCGGGGGCGGCGGTTTATGGCTACACCTTC. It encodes CASSEPGAAVYGYTF.

The CDR3 spells CSTLHTGELFF. The CDR3 region has the DNA TGCAGTACCCTTCATACCGGGGAGCTGTTTTTT. The chain has TRBV29-1 and TRBJ2-2; D gene ambiguous. The CDR3 consists of 11 residues. The germline gives CDR1 SQVTM, CDR2 ANQGSEA.

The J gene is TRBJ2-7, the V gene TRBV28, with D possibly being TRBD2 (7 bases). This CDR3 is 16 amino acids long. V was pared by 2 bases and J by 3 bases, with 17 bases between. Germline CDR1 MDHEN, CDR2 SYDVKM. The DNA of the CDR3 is TGTGCCAGCAGTTTAAACGTGGGAGGGGGGATCTACGAGCAGTACTTC. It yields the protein CASSLNVGGGIYEQYF.

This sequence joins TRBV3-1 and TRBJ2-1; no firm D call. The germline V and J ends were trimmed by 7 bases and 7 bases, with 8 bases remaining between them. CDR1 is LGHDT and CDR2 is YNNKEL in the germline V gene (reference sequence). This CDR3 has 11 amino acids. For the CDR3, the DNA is TGTGCCAGCACGTCCAGGAATGAGCAGTTCTTC. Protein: CASTSRNEQFF.

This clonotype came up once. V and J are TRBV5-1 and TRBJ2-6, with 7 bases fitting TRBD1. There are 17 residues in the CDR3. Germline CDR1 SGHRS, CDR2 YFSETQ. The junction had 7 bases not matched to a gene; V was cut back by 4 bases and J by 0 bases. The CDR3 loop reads CASSRTGANSGANVLTF. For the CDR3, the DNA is TGCGCCAGCAGCCGGACAGGAGCCAACTCTGGGGCCAACGTCCTGACTTTC.

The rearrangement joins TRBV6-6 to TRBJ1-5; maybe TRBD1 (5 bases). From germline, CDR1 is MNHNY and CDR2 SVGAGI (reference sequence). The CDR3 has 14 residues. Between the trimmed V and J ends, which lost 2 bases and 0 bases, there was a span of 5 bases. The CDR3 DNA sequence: TGTGCCAGCAGTTACGGGACTAGCAATCAGCCCCAGCATTTT. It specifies CASSYGTSNQPQHF.

CDR3 in amino acids: CASSLGGFNQPQHF. CDR3 nucleotide sequence: TGTGCCAGCAGTTTAGGGGGGTTCAATCAGCCCCAGCATTTT. The chain links TRBV12-3 or TRBV12-4 to TRBJ1-5, with a weak D call TRBD1 (5 bases). The CDR3 loop spans 14 amino acids. Trimming pared 1 base from V and 3 bases from J, leaving 7 bases between.

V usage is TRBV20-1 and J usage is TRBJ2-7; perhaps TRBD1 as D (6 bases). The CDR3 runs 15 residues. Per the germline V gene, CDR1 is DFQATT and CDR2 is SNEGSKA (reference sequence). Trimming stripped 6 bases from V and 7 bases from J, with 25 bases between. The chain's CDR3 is CSAQRTVPQEDEQYF. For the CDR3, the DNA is TGCAGTGCCCAAAGGACAGTTCCCCAAGAGGATGAGCAGTACTTC.

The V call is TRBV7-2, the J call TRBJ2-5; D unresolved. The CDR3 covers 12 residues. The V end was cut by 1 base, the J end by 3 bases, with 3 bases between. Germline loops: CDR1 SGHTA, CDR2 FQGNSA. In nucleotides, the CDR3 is TGTGCCAGCAGCTTAGGGAAAGAGACCCAGTACTTC. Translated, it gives CASSLGKETQYF.

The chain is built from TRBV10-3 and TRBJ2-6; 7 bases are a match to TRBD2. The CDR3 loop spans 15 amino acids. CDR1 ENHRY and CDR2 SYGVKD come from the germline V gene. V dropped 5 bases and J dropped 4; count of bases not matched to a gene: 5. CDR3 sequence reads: CAISTRGVGANVLTF. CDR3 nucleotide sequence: TGTGCCATCAGTACACGGGGGGTCGGGGCCAACGTCCTGACTTTC.

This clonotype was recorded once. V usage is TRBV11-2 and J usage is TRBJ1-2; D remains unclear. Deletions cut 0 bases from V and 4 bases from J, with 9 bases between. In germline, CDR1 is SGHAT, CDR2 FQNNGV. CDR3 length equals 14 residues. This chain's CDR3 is CASSLDYSIYGYTF. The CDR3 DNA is TGTGCCAGCAGCTTAGATTACAGTATCTATGGCTACACCTTC.

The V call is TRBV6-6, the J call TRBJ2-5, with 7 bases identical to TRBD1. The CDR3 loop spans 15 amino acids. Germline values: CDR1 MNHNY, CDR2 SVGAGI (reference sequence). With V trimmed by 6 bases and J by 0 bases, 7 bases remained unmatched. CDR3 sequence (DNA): TGTGCCAGCAGCCCAACTGACAGGGACCAAGAGACCCAGTACTTC. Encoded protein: CASSPTDRDQETQYF.

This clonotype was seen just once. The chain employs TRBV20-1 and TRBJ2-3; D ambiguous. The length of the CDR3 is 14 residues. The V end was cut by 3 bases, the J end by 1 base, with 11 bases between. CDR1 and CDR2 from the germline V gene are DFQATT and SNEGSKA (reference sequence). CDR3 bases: TGCAGTGCTAGGACGGCCGGTCGCACAGATACGCAGTATTTT. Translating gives CSARTAGRTDTQYF.

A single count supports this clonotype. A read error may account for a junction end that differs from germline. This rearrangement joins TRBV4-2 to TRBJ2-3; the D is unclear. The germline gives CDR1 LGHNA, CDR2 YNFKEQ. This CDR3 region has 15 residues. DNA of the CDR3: TGTGCCAGCAGCCACCAATCGTATAGCACAGATAGGCAGTATTTT. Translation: CASSHQSYSTDRQYF.

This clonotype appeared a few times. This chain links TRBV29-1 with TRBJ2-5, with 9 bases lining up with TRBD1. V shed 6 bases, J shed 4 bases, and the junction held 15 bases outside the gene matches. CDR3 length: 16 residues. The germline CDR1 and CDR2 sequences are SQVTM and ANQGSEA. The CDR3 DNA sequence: TGCAGCGTGGCGGGGACAGGGATGGTATTTGGAGAGACCCAGTACTTC. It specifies CSVAGTGMVFGETQYF. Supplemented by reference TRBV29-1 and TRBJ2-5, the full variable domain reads SAVISQKPSRDICQRGTSLTIQCQVDSQVTMMFWYRQQPGQSLTLIATANQGSEATYESGFVIDKFPISRPNLTFSTLTVSNMSPEDSSIYLCSVAGTGMVFGETQYFGPGTRLLVL.

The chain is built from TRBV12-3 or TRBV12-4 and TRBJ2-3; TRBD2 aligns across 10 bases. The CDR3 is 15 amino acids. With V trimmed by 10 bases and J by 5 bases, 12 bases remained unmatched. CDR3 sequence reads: CATGPLLAGEDTQYF. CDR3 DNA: TGTGCCACTGGTCCGCTTCTAGCGGGAGAAGATACGCAGTATTTT.

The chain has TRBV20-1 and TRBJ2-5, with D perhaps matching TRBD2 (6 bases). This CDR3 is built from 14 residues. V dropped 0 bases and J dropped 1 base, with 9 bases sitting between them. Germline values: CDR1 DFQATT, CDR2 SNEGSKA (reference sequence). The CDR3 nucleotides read TGCAGTGCTAGAGATGCGCGGGGCCAAGAGACCCAGTACTTC. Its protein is CSARDARGQETQYF.

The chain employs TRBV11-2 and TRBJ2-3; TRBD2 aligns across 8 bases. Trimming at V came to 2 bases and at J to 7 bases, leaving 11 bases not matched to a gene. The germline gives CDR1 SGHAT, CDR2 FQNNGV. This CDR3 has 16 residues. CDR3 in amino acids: CASSLYTGGPTYTQYF. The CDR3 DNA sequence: TGTGCCAGCAGCTTATACACGGGGGGGCCTACGTATACGCAGTATTTT.